This note documents a single TCR beta chain sequence. The data derive from a study of blood T cell repertoires in COVID-19. Study-wide background: From the United States, Italy and Spain came samples of acute and convalescent COVID-19. T cells, B-cell-depleted T cells, or PBMCs provided the cDNA or gDNA that served as material.

Germline V gene sequence: CDR1 MDHEN, CDR2 SYDVKM. Trimming left V 3 bases short and J 5 bases short, with 19 bases between. This CDR3 comprises 16 residues. Per the study methods: Estimation of nucleated cell counts was performed using reference gene primer amplification. Method: immunoSEQ multiplex PCR; TCRdb's copy keeps in-frame clones and lacks some. V and J calls and clone size are those listed in that table; D and trimming were worked out from the DNA. The profile covers approximately 170,000 clones, with 65% to 85% appearing a single time and about 3.5% taken by the ten largest. The age range of participants was 18 to 89 years, with residence in under 30 US areas.

The sample taken for sequencing was PBMCs or T cells enriched from blood (not recorded which). The source of this sequence is a woman between 50 and 59 years old in a cohort exposed to, infected with or recovered from COVID-19 (not recorded which). This chain connects TRBV28 to TRBJ1-1; D possibly corresponds to TRBD1 (5 bases). This chain's CDR3 is CASSLLRGGTLTEAFF. The DNA of the CDR3 is TGTGCCAGCAGTTTGTTACGTGGAGGGACTCTAACTGAAGCTTTCTTT.